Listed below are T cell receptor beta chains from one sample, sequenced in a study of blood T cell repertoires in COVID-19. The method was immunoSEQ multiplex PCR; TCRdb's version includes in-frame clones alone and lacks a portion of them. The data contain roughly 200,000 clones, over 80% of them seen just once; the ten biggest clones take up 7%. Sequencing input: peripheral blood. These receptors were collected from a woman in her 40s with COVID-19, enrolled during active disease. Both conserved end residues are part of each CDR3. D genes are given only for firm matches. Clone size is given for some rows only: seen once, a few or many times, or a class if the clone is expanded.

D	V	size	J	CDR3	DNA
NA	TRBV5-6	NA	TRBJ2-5	CASSRLSGHTGETQYF	TGTGCCAGCAGCCGCTTGAGCGGCCATACGGGAGAGACCCAGTACTTC
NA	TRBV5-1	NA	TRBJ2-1	CASSLLGLPSSYNEQFF	TGCGCCAGCAGCCTCCTAGGACTACCAAGCTCCTACAATGAGCAGTTCTTC
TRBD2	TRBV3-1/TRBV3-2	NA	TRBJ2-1	CASSRTSGSNEQFF	TGTGCCAGCAGCCGAACTAGCGGGAGCAATGAGCAGTTCTTC
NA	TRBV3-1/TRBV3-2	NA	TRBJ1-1	CASSQGGHGEAFF	TGTGCCAGCAGCCAAGGGGGGCACGGTGAAGCTTTCTTT
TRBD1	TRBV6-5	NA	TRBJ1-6	CASSYVVRQGNSPLHF	TGTGCCAGCAGTTACGTAGTGAGACAGGGAAATTCACCCCTCCACTTT
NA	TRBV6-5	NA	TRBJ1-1	CASSRGATEAFF	TGTGCCAGCAGTCGGGGGGCGACTGAAGCTTTCTTT
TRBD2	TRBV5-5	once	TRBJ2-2	CASSSPGTTNTGELFF	TGTGCCAGCAGCTCGCCCGGGACTACGAACACCGGGGAGCTGTTTTTT
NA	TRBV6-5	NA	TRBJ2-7	CASSYSRGIRRHEQYF	TGTGCCAGCAGTTACTCTCGGGGGATAAGGCGCCACGAGCAGTACTTC
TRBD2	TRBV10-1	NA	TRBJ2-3	CASSEVTSGLLTDTQYF	TGCGCCAGCAGTGAAGTAACTAGCGGGCTTCTCACAGATACGCAGTATTTT
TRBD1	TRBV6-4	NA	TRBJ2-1	CASSGQPTDREGVDEQFF	TGTGCCAGCAGTGGCCAACCGACAGACAGGGAAGGTGTGGATGAGCAGTTCTTC